This is a list of T cell receptor beta chains from one sample in a study of PD-1 blockade in classical Hodgkin lymphoma. TCRdb's copy holds only in-frame clones and misses some; the assay was immunoSEQ multiplex PCR. Here the sample spans about 25,000 clones, 94% being singletons. The sequencing sample was made of peripheral blood mononuclear cells (PBMCs). These TCRs come from a human donor with classical Hodgkin lymphoma. Both conserved end residues are part of each CDR3. A D gene is named only where the DNA matches it firmly.

TRBV4-2,TRBJ1-1,NA,CASSLKGGGTEAFF
TRBV30,TRBJ1-4,NA,CAWSARTLRSEKLFF
TRBV19,TRBJ2-7,TRBD1,CASSKTGGSYEQYF
TRBV27,TRBJ1-2,NA,CASRGGTLDGYTF
TRBV7-9,TRBJ2-7,TRBD1,CASRGDRVYEQYF
TRBV19,TRBJ2-7,NA,CASTWRAGGPYEQYF
TRBV2,TRBJ2-7,NA,CASTAEFSYEQYF
TRBV19,TRBJ2-6,NA,CASSIDWMASGANVLTF
TRBV28,TRBJ1-5,NA,CASSLGGPGQPQHF
TRBV10-3,TRBJ1-5,NA,CAISEIHGMQPQHF
TRBV19,TRBJ2-1,TRBD2,CASSIVSGGDRYEQFF
TRBV13,TRBJ1-3,TRBD1,CASSPPPVPRTGHSGNTIYF
TRBV19,TRBJ1-1,TRBD1,CASSIPGTGTEAFF
TRBV30,TRBJ1-5,NA,CAWGTGYNQPQHF
TRBV30,TRBJ2-5,NA,CAWSVVEDQETQYF
TRBV6-1,TRBJ1-6,NA,CASSTVGRVNSPLHF
TRBV19,TRBJ2-1,NA,CASSMKQNEQFF
TRBV6-5,TRBJ2-1,NA,CATRGVDTSNEQFF
TRBV14,TRBJ2-1,NA,CASSHGGTYNEQFF
TRBV29-1,TRBJ2-5,NA,CSGRDTVRETQYF
TRBV29-1,TRBJ2-1,TRBD1,CSVEGGQGSYNEQFF
TRBV6-6,TRBJ1-1,NA,CASIQAGGSTEAFF
TRBV25-1,TRBJ2-5,NA,CASSPPPTVRIGLETQYF
TRBV7-9,TRBJ2-7,NA,CASSLGSYEQYF
TRBV28,TRBJ2-7,NA,CASLERLDSYEQYF